This TCR beta chain was identified in a study of blood T cell repertoires in COVID-19. Study information: Material from acute and convalescent COVID-19 was sourced from the United States, Italy and Spain.

The length of the CDR3 is 15 residues. V was clipped by 0 bases and J by 1 base, with 6 bases between them. Germline CDR1 MGHDK, CDR2 SYGVNS. Profiling relied on immunoSEQ multiplex PCR, and the TCRdb table lists in-frame clones only, not all of them. In the table there are 200,000 to 250,000 clones, more than 75% of which are singletons. Categorization into cohorts depended on clinical history that participants reported. The chain uses TRBV25-1 and TRBJ2-2; no definite D call. The sample taken for sequencing was PBMCs or T cells enriched from blood (not recorded which). The sequence derives from a woman in her forties with acute COVID-19. Here the CDR3 reads CASSEYSGNTGELFF. DNA for the CDR3: TGTGCCAGCAGTGAATATTCAGGGAACACCGGGGAGCTGTTTTTT.